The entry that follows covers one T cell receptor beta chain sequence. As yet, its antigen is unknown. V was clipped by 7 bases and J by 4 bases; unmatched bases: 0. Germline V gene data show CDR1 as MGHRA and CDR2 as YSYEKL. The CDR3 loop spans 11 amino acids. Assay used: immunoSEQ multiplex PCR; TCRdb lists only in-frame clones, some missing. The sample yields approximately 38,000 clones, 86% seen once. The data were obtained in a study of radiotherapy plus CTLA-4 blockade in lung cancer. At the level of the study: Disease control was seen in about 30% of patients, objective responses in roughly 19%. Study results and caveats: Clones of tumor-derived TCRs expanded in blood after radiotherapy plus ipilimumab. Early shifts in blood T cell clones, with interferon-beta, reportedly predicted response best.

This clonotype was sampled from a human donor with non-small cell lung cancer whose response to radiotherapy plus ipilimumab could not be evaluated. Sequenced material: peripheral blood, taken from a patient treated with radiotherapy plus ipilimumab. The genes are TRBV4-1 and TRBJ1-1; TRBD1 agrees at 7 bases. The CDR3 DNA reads TGCGCCAGCAACAGGGGCACTGAAGCTTTCTTT. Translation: CASNRGTEAFF.